This T cell receptor beta chain was identified during a study of blood T cells in healthy people across ages. Study outcomes and limitations: More naive CD4+ cells and higher diversity were found in long-lived than in aged donors.

Trimming removed 8 bases from V and 8 bases from J, with 18 bases in between. CDR1 is DFQATT, CDR2 SNEGSKA, per germline (reference sequence). The CDR3 is 13 residues long. Primers used in a second PCR of about 6 to 11 cycles were a sample-barcoded 5' primer and a J-beta primer mix. TCRdb itself ran the 5' RACE reads through MiXCR, one entry per CDR3 protein. The table records some 1,500,000 distinct CDR3 sequences, approximately 39% of them present only once. As to this clonotype: Antigen unknown.

The sequence was collected from a woman under 30 in good health. The sequenced sample was blood. This sequence joins TRBV20-1 and TRBJ1-4; no clear D gene. In DNA, the CDR3 is TGCAGTACCACCGTGCTTTCAAAGGAAAAACTGTTTTTT. It specifies CSTTVLSKEKLFF.